These 7 T cell receptor beta chains originate from one sample sequenced in a study of response to subunit inactivated influenza vaccine. TCRdb re-called the RT-PCR reads with MiXCR, one entry per CDR3 protein. The sample has about 570,000 distinct CDR3 sequences, around 10% seen once; the top ten hold roughly 11%. This sample was also put to use in a study of T cells expressing NK-cell markers. That paper adds: For TCR beta, cDNA was produced by 5'RACE template switching with UMIs.

Specimen: PBMCs from blood, collected on the day of vaccination. These receptors all stem from a man aged 50 to 60 who received an inactivated influenza vaccine.

This chain joins TRBV27 and TRBJ2-3, with TRBD1 as a possible D gene (6 bases). Deletions cut 6 bases from V and 1 base from J, with 11 bases between. Germline V lookup: CDR1 MNHEY, CDR2 SMNVEV (reference sequence). CDR3 size: 14 residues. Written as DNA, the CDR3 is TGTGCCAGCAGCAACCCAGGGGGCACAGATACGCAGTATTTT. It yields the protein CASSNPGGTDTQYF.

The chain employs TRBV7-9 and TRBJ2-1; the D is unclear. Per germline, CDR1 SEHNR and CDR2 FQNEAQ (reference sequence). This CDR3 region has 14 residues. V dropped 2 bases and J dropped 4 bases, with 9 bases sitting between them. The CDR3 here is CASSLSTGYNEQFF. The CDR3 bases are TGTGCCAGCAGCTTATCAACGGGTTACAATGAGCAGTTCTTC. Using reference TRBV7-9 and TRBJ2-1 for the parts outside the CDR3, the full variable domain is DTGVSQNPRHKITKRGQNVTFRCDPISEHNRLYWYRQTLGQGPEFLTYFQNEAQLEKSRLLSDRFSAERPKGSFSTLEIQRTEQGDSAMYLCASSLSTGYNEQFFGPGTRLTVL.

This chain uses TRBV6-1 with TRBJ2-7, with D possibly being TRBD1 (5 bases). Germline V gene lookup returns CDR1 MNHNS and CDR2 SASEGT. The V and J ends lost 11 bases and 1 base respectively, with 27 bases between them. The CDR3 consists of 17 residues. CDR3 nucleotides: TGTGCCGCAAGCCGCCGCAGGGCGACACTCCTTTCCTACGAGCAGTACTTC. It translates to CAASRRRATLLSYEQYF.

The chain couples TRBV20-1 to TRBJ1-5; 7 bases match TRBD1. The CDR3 extends over 13 amino acids. CDR1 and CDR2 (germline): DFQATT, SNEGSKA (reference sequence). The J segment lost 4 bases and the V segment lost 6 bases, leaving 6 bases of the junction unmatched. The CDR3 here is CSAHRDRNQPQHF. The CDR3 DNA follows: TGCAGTGCGCACCGGGACAGAAATCAGCCCCAGCATTTT.

The rearrangement uses TRBV5-1 and TRBJ1-2; D is unresolved. CDR3 length equals 13 residues. Trimming removed 1 base from V and 5 bases from J, with 9 bases in between. Germline V gene lookup returns CDR1 SGHRS and CDR2 YFSETQ. CDR3 sequence (DNA): TGCGCCAGCAGCTTGTCTTTTGGGTATGGCTACACCTTC. This sequence encodes CASSLSFGYGYTF.

This clonotype was counted only a few times. The genes are TRBV5-1 and TRBJ2-7, with D perhaps assigned TRBD1 or TRBD2 (5 bases each). V dropped 9 bases and J dropped 3 bases, with 22 bases sitting between them. The CDR3 has 15 residues. The germline V gene has CDR1 SGHRS and CDR2 YFSETQ. The CDR3 bases are TGCGCCATCTCAAGCCCGGGAAGGGGCTTCTACGAGCAGTACTTC. Translated, it gives CAISSPGRGFYEQYF. Full variable domain (outside the CDR3, taken from reference TRBV5-1 and TRBJ2-7): KAGVTQTPRYLIKTRGQQVTLSCSPISGHRSVSWYQQTPGQGLQFLFEYFSETQRNKGNFPGRFSGRQFSNSRSEMNVSTLELGDSALYLCAISSPGRGFYEQYFGPGTRLTVT.

This clonotype was seen repeatedly, ten times or more. Here the CDR3 reads CASTPDAKTNYGYTF. The CDR3 region has the DNA TGTGCCAGCACCCCCGACGCCAAGACTAACTATGGCTACACCTTC. The genes are TRBV4-2 and TRBJ1-2; D not certain. The germline V and J ends were trimmed by 7 bases and 0 bases, with 15 bases remaining between them. The CDR3 totals 15 residues. Germline V gene data show CDR1 as LGHNA and CDR2 as YNFKEQ.